A selection of T cell receptor beta chains follows, all from one sample in a study of PD-L1 blockade in urothelial cancer. Using immunoSEQ multiplex PCR, the repertoire was profiled, and TCRdb retains in-frame clones only, with some absent. The data contain about 120,000 clones, around 89% of them singletons. Material: PBMCs, obtained around atezolizumab (anti-PD-L1) treatment. The source is a man aged 60 to 69 with urothelial cancer. CDR3s include the opening cysteine and the closing phenylalanine or tryptophan. A D gene is named only where the DNA matches it firmly. Clone size is given for some rows only: seen once, a few or many times, or a class if the clone is expanded.

J gene: TRBJ1-4; V gene: TRBV14; D gene: .; clone size: .; CDR3 length: 14; CDR3 DNA: TGTGCCAGCAGCCACTCGGTCCGGAGCGAAAAACTGTTTTTT; CDR3 protein: CASSHSVRSEKLFF
J gene: TRBJ2-1; V gene: TRBV5-1; D gene: .; clone size: .; CDR3 length: 15; CDR3 DNA: TGCGCCAGCAGCTTGGTTCAGACTAGAAACAATGAGCAGTTCTTC; CDR3 protein: CASSLVQTRNNEQFF
J gene: TRBJ2-5; V gene: TRBV7-3; D gene: .; clone size: .; CDR3 length: 13; CDR3 DNA: TGTGCCAGCAGCTCCTACTTGGAAGAGACCCAGTACTTC; CDR3 protein: CASSSYLEETQYF
J gene: TRBJ1-6; V gene: TRBV19; D gene: TRBD1; clone size: .; CDR3 length: 16; CDR3 DNA: TGTGCCAGTAGTGGAACGGACAGGGGAGATTCTTCACCCCTCCACTTT; CDR3 protein: CASSGTDRGDSSPLHF
J gene: TRBJ2-1; V gene: TRBV7-9; D gene: .; clone size: .; CDR3 length: 17; CDR3 DNA: TGTGCCAGCACCTATCTGGCCGGACAGAAAAAATCCAATGAGCAGTTCTTC; CDR3 protein: CASTYLAGQKKSNEQFF
J gene: TRBJ2-4; V gene: TRBV9; D gene: .; clone size: .; CDR3 length: 13; CDR3 DNA: TGTGCCAGCAGCGGAGATCCCAAAAACATTCAGTACTTC; CDR3 protein: CASSGDPKNIQYF
J gene: TRBJ1-2; V gene: TRBV6-1; D gene: TRBD1; clone size: .; CDR3 length: 19; CDR3 DNA: TGTGCCAGCAGTGAAGTCTTTTCTCTGGGGACAGGGCAACACTATGGCTACACCTTC; CDR3 protein: CASSEVFSLGTGQHYGYTF
J gene: TRBJ2-7; V gene: TRBV9; D gene: .; clone size: .; CDR3 length: 14; CDR3 DNA: TGTGCCAGCAGCGTTGTTGAGGGCACCTACGAGCAGTACTTC; CDR3 protein: CASSVVEGTYEQYF
J gene: TRBJ2-1; V gene: TRBV5-6; D gene: .; clone size: once; CDR3 length: 15; CDR3 DNA: TGTGCCAGCAGCGAACAGGGATGGTCCTACAATGAGCAGTTCTTC; CDR3 protein: CASSEQGWSYNEQFF
J gene: TRBJ2-7; V gene: TRBV9; D gene: .; clone size: .; CDR3 length: 13; CDR3 DNA: TGTGCCAGCAGCCCGTCGGGAGCCGTCGAGCAGTACTTC; CDR3 protein: CASSPSGAVEQYF
J gene: TRBJ1-2; V gene: TRBV29-1; D gene: .; clone size: .; CDR3 length: 11; CDR3 DNA: TGCAGCGTTGACCCAAACTATGGCTACACCTTC; CDR3 protein: CSVDPNYGYTF
J gene: TRBJ2-7; V gene: TRBV28; D gene: TRBD1; clone size: many; CDR3 length: 14; CDR3 DNA: TGTGCCAGCAGTCCCGGGACAGGGGTCTACGAGCAGTACTTC; CDR3 protein: CASSPGTGVYEQYF
J gene: TRBJ1-5; V gene: TRBV29-1; D gene: TRBD1; clone size: .; CDR3 length: 13; CDR3 DNA: TGCAGCGTTCAGGGGGGTAGCAATCAGCCCCAGCATTTT; CDR3 protein: CSVQGGSNQPQHF
J gene: TRBJ2-1; V gene: TRBV2; D gene: .; clone size: .; CDR3 length: 13; CDR3 DNA: TGTGCCAGCAGTCAACAGGAAGGGAATGAGCAGTTCTTC; CDR3 protein: CASSQQEGNEQFF
J gene: TRBJ1-1; V gene: TRBV27; D gene: .; clone size: .; CDR3 length: 15; CDR3 DNA: TGTGCCAGCAGTTTATCGTCGGGGGGCATCACTGAAGCTTTCTTT; CDR3 protein: CASSLSSGGITEAFF
J gene: TRBJ2-5; V gene: TRBV5-4; D gene: TRBD2; clone size: .; CDR3 length: 16; CDR3 DNA: TGTGCCAGCAGCCCCGGGACTAGCGGGAGGGGGGAGACCCAGTACTTC; CDR3 protein: CASSPGTSGRGETQYF
J gene: TRBJ2-7; V gene: TRBV5-6; D gene: .; clone size: .; CDR3 length: 12; CDR3 DNA: TGTGCCAGCAGCTTTGAGCCCTACGAGCAGTACTTC; CDR3 protein: CASSFEPYEQYF
J gene: TRBJ2-4; V gene: TRBV5-1; D gene: .; clone size: .; CDR3 length: 14; CDR3 DNA: TGCGCCAGCAGCCCGATGTTTGGGGGGAACATTCAGTACTTC; CDR3 protein: CASSPMFGGNIQYF
J gene: TRBJ2-1; V gene: TRBV9; D gene: .; clone size: .; CDR3 length: 14; CDR3 DNA: TGTGCCAGCAGCGTAGCTAGGCGTCCCCATGAGCAGTTCTTC; CDR3 protein: CASSVARRPHEQFF
J gene: TRBJ1-1; V gene: TRBV27; D gene: .; clone size: once; CDR3 length: 16; CDR3 DNA: TGTGCCAGCAGTTTACGGGGAAGGGAGCTAAACACTGAAGCTTTCTTT; CDR3 protein: CASSLRGRELNTEAFF
J gene: TRBJ2-3; V gene: TRBV6-1; D gene: .; clone size: .; CDR3 length: 11; CDR3 DNA: TGTGCCAGCAGCCCCCAATATACGCAGTATTTT; CDR3 protein: CASSPQYTQYF
J gene: TRBJ2-5; V gene: TRBV9; D gene: TRBD2; clone size: .; CDR3 length: 16; CDR3 DNA: TGTGCCAGCAGCCAAGGGACTAGCGGGGAGGAAGAGACCCAGTACTTC; CDR3 protein: CASSQGTSGEEETQYF
J gene: TRBJ1-1; V gene: TRBV5-6; D gene: .; clone size: .; CDR3 length: 12; CDR3 DNA: TGTGCCAGCAGCTCAGGTCCTACTGAAGCTTTCTTT; CDR3 protein: CASSSGPTEAFF
J gene: TRBJ2-5; V gene: TRBV5-4; D gene: TRBD2; clone size: .; CDR3 length: 14; CDR3 DNA: TGTGCCAGCAGCTTTAGCGGGGATAAAGAGACCCAGTACTTC; CDR3 protein: CASSFSGDKETQYF
J gene: TRBJ2-5; V gene: TRBV5-1; D gene: TRBD1; clone size: .; CDR3 length: 13; CDR3 DNA: TGCGCCAGCAGTACAGGGGGGCCAGAGACCCAGTACTTC; CDR3 protein: CASSTGGPETQYF
J gene: TRBJ1-4; V gene: TRBV4-1; D gene: .; clone size: .; CDR3 length: 14; CDR3 DNA: TGCGCCAGCAGCTTTAGTACAACTAATGAAAAACTGTTTTTT; CDR3 protein: CASSFSTTNEKLFF
J gene: TRBJ2-1; V gene: TRBV5-8; D gene: TRBD2; clone size: .; CDR3 length: 15; CDR3 DNA: TGTGCCAGCAGCTTGTCGCGGGGGGCGAGGAATGAGCAGTTCTTC; CDR3 protein: CASSLSRGARNEQFF
J gene: TRBJ2-3; V gene: TRBV7-2; D gene: TRBD2; clone size: .; CDR3 length: 14; CDR3 DNA: TGTGCCAGCAGCTCCACCGTAGCGGGGGGGCTGTTATATTTT; CDR3 protein: CASSSTVAGGLLYF